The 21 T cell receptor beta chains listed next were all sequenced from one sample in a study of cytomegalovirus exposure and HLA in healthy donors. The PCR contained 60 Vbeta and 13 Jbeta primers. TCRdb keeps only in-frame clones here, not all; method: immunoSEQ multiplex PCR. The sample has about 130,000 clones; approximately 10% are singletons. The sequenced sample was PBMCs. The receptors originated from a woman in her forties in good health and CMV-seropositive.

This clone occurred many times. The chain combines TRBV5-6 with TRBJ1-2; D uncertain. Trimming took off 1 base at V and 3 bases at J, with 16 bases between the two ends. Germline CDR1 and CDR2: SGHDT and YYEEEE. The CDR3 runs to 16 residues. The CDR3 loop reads CASSLLSNSLDYGYTF. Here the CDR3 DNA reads TGTGCCAGCAGCTTGCTTAGTAACTCCCTCGACTATGGCTACACCTTC.

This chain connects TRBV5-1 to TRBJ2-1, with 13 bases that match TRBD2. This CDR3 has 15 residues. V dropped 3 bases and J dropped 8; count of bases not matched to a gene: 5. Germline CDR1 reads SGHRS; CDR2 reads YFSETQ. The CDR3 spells CASSSLAGGPHEQFF. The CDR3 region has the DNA TGCGCCAGCAGCTCACTAGCGGGGGGGCCTCATGAGCAGTTCTTC.

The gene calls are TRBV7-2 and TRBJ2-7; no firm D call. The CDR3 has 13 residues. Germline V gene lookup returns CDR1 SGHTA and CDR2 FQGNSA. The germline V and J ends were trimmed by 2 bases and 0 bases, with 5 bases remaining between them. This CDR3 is CASSLSHSYEQYF. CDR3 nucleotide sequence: TGTGCCAGCAGCTTATCCCACTCCTACGAGCAGTACTTC.

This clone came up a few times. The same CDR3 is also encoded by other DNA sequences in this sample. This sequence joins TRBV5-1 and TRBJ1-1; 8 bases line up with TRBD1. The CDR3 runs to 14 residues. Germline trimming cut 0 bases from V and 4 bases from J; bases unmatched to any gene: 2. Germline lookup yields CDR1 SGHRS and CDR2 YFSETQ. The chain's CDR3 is CASSLAQGATEAFF. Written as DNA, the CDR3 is TGCGCCAGCAGCTTGGCGCAGGGGGCCACTGAAGCTTTCTTT.

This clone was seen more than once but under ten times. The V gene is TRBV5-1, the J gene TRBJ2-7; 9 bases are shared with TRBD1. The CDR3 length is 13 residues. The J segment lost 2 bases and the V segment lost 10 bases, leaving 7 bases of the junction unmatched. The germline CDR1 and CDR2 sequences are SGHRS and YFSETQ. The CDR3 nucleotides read TGCGCCTTTGGAAGGGACAGGGCCTACGAGCAGTACTTC. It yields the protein CAFGRDRAYEQYF.

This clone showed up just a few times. The CDR3 spells CASSLGAPGTETQYF. The CDR3 DNA is TGTGCCAGCAGCTTGGGGGCCCCAGGTACAGAGACCCAGTACTTC. The rearrangement joins TRBV5-4 to TRBJ2-5; D unclear. Germline lookup yields CDR1 SGHNT and CDR2 YYREEE (reference sequence). Trimming stripped 0 bases from V and 4 bases from J, with 13 bases between. This CDR3 contains 15 residues. The variable domain in full, completed from reference TRBV5-4 and TRBJ2-5, reads ETGVTQSPTHLIKTRGQQVTLRCSSQSGHNTVSWYQQALGQGPQFIFQYYREEENGRGNFPPRFSGLQFPNYSSELNVNALELDDSALYLCASSLGAPGTETQYFGPGTRLLVL.

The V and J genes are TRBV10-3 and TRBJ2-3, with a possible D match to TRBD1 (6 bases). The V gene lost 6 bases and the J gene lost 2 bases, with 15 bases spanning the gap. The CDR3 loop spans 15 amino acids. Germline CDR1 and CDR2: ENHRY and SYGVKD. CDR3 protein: CAIRPGQPATDTQYF. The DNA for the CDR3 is TGTGCCATCAGACCGGGACAACCAGCCACAGATACGCAGTATTTT.

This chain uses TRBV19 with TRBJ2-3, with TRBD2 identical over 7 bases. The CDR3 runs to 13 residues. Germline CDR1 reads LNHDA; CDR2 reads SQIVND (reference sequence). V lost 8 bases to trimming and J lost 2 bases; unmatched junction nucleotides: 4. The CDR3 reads CASGGGLTDTQYF. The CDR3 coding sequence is TGTGCCAGTGGCGGGGGACTCACAGATACGCAGTATTTT.

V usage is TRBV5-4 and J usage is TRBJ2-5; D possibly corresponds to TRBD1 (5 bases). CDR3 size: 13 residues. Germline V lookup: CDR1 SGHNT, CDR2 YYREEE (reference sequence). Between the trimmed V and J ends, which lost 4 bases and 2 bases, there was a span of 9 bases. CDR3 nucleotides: TGTGCCAGCAGCCCCGGACAACAAGAGACCCAGTACTTC. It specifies CASSPGQQETQYF.

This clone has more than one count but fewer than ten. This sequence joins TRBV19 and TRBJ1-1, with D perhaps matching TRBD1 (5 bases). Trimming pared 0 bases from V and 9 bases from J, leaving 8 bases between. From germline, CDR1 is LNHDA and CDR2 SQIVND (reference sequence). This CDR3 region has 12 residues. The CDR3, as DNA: TGTGCCAGTAGTATAGATGCAGGGAAAGCTTTCTTT. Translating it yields CASSIDAGKAFF. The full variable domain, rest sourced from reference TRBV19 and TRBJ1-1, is DGGITQSPKYLFRKEGQNVTLSCEQNLNHDAMYWYRQDPGQGLRLIYYSQIVNDFQKGDIAEGYSVSREKKESFPLTVTSAQKNPTAFYLCASSIDAGKAFFGQGTRLTVV.

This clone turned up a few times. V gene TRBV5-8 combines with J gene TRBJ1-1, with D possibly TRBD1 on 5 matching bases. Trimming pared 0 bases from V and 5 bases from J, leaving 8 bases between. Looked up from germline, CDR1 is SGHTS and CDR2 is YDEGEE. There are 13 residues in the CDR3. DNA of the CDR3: TGTGCCAGCAGCTTGGACAGGTTGACTGAAGCTTTCTTT. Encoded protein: CASSLDRLTEAFF. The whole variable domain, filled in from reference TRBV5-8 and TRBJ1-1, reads EAGVTQSPTHLIKTRGQQATLRCSPISGHTSVYWYQQALGLGLQFLLWYDEGEERNRGNFPPRFSGRQFPNYSSELNVNALELEDSALYLCASSLDRLTEAFFGQGTRLTVV.

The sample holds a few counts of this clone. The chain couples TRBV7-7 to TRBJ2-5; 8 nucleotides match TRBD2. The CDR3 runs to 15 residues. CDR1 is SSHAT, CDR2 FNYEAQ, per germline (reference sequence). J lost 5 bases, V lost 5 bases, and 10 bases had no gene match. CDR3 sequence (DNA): TGTGCCAGCAGCCCCCTAGCCGTAGCGGGGGAGACCCAGTACTTC. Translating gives CASSPLAVAGETQYF.

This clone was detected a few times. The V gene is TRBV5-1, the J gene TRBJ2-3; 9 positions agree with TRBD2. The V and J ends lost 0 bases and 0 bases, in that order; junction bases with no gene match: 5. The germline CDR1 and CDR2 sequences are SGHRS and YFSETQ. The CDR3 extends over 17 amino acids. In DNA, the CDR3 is TGCGCCAGCAGCTTGGGTTCAAGCGGGGGGAGCACAGATACGCAGTATTTT. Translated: CASSLGSSGGSTDTQYF.

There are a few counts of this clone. CDR3 coding DNA: TGTGCCAGCAGCTTAGACAGGGGTAAGTCTGAAGCTTTCTTT. Amino acid sequence: CASSLDRGKSEAFF. The genes are TRBV27 and TRBJ1-1; 8 nucleotides line up with TRBD1. J gave up 6 bases and V 6 bases, and 9 bases lay outside the gene matches. CDR1 and CDR2 (germline): MNHEY, SMNVEV (reference sequence). There are 14 residues in the CDR3.

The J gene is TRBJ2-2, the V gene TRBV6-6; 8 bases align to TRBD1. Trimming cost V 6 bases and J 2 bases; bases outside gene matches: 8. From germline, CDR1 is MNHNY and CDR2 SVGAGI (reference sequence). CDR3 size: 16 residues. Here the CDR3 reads CASRGLGQGNTGELFF. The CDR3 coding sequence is TGTGCCAGCAGGGGACTCGGACAGGGAAACACCGGGGAGCTGTTTTTT.

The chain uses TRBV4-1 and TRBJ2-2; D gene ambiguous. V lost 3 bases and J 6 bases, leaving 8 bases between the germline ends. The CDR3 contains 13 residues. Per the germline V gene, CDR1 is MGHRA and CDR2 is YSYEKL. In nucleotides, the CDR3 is TGCGCCAGCAGCCAGAGATTCTCCGGGGAGCTGTTTTTT. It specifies CASSQRFSGELFF.

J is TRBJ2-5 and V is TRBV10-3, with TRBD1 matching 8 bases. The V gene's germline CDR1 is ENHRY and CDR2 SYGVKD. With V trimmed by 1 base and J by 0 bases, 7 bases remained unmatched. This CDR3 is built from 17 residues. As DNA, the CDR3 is TGTGCCATCAGTGAGTTATCCGGGACAGGCTACCAAGAGACCCAGTACTTC. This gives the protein CAISELSGTGYQETQYF.

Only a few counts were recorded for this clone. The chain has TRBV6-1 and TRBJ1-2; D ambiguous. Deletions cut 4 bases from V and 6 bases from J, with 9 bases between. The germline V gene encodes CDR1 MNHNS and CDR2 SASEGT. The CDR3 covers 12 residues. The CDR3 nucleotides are TGTGCCAGCAGTGTTTTCCCCAATGGCTACACCTTC. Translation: CASSVFPNGYTF.

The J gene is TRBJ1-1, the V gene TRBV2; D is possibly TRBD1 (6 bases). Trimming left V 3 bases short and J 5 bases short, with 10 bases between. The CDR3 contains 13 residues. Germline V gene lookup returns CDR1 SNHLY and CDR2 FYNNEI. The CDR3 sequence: CASSDPQGTEAFF. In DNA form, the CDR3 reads TGTGCCAGCAGTGACCCTCAGGGGACTGAAGCTTTCTTT.

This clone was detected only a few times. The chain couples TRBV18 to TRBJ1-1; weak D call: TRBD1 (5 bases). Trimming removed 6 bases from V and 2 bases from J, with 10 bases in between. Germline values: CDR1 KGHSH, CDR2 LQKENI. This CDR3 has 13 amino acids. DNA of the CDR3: TGTGCCAGCTCGACAGTCTCTAACACTGAAGCTTTCTTT. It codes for CASSTVSNTEAFF.

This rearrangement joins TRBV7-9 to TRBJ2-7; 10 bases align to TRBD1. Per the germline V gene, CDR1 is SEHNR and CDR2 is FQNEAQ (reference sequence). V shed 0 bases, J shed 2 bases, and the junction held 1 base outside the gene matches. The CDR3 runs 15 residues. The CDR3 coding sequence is TGTGCCAGCAGCTTAGCCGGGACAGGGGCCTACGAGCAGTACTTC. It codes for CASSLAGTGAYEQYF.